Listed here are 18 T cell receptor beta chains from one sample, sequenced in a study of OX40 agonist ivuxolimab in advanced cancers. Clones were read by immunoSEQ multiplex PCR, and TCRdb kept only the in-frame ones, dropping some. This sample has about 66,000 clones, with roughly nine tenths found just once. The sequencing here drew on CD4+ or CD8+ T cells sorted from blood, taken in a trial of the OX40 agonist ivuxolimab. These TCRs come from an adult with an advanced solid tumor such as melanoma, head and neck, liver or kidney cancer.

The V and J genes are TRBV19 and TRBJ1-4; D is uncertain. Germline-derived CDR1 and CDR2 are LNHDA and SQIVND (reference sequence). CDR3 size: 11 residues. V was pared by 0 bases and J by 8 bases, with 1 base between. In DNA form, the CDR3 reads TGTGCCAGTAGTATAGAAGAAAAACTGTTTTTT. This gives the protein CASSIEEKLFF.

The V call is TRBV11-2, the J call TRBJ2-3, with a possible D match to TRBD2 (6 bases). This CDR3 has 15 amino acids. The ends were cut back, 4 bases at V and 1 base at J, with 12 bases in the middle. Germline V gene lookup returns CDR1 SGHAT and CDR2 FQNNGV. The CDR3 protein is CASSSRKRGTDTQYF. The CDR3 DNA is TGTGCCAGCAGCTCGAGAAAGCGGGGCACAGATACGCAGTATTTT. The full variable domain, rest sourced from reference TRBV11-2 and TRBJ2-3, is EAGVAQSPRYKIIEKRQSVAFWCNPISGHATLYWYQQILGQGPKLLIQFQNNGVVDDSQLPKDRFSAERLKGVDSTLKIQPAKLEDSAVYLCASSSRKRGTDTQYFGPGTRLTVL.

The chain recombines TRBV5-8 with TRBJ1-5, with TRBD1 matching over 9 bases. V shed 4 bases, J shed 2 bases, and the junction held 4 bases outside the gene matches. Germline-derived CDR1 and CDR2 are SGHTS and YDEGEE. The CDR3 spans 15 residues. CDR3 loop: CASSRTGEGNQPQHF. CDR3 DNA: TGTGCCAGCAGCCGGACAGGGGAAGGCAATCAGCCCCAGCATTTT.

This clone was counted a single time. Written as DNA, the CDR3 is TGTGCCAGCAGTTTACAAAACTATGGCTACACCTTC. Its translation: CASSLQNYGYTF. This rearrangement joins TRBV28 to TRBJ1-2; no reliable D call. The CDR3 runs to 12 residues. Germline V gene data show CDR1 as MDHEN and CDR2 as SYDVKM. Trimming removed 2 bases at V and 2 bases at J, with 3 bases between.

This clone was seen once. The rearrangement links TRBV2 to TRBJ2-5; 8 bases align to TRBD1. Germline trimming cut 7 bases from V and 10 bases from J; bases unmatched to any gene: 8. Germline CDR1 is SNHLY and CDR2 is FYNNEI. This CDR3 comprises 12 residues. CDR3 amino acids: CASNQGAKNQYF. In nucleotides, the CDR3 is TGTGCCAGCAATCAGGGGGCCAAGAACCAGTACTTC.

The count of this clone is one. The genes are TRBV7-9 and TRBJ1-5; weak D call: TRBD1 (5 bases). Germline V gene sequence: CDR1 SEHNR, CDR2 FQNEAQ (reference sequence). V was trimmed by 5 bases and J by 11 bases, leaving 16 bases between them. The CDR3 is made up of 13 amino acids. The CDR3 DNA reads TGTGCCAGCAGCCCGGGGGGGGGAAGGACCCAGCATTTT. Translated: CASSPGGGRTQHF.

Regarding this clone: The same CDR3 can be traced to other DNA sequences in this sample. The gene calls are TRBV7-2 and TRBJ1-6, with D unclear. The CDR3 sequence is 14 residues long. Trimming shortened V by 9 bases and J by 0 bases, and 9 bases separated the two germline ends. Germline values: CDR1 SGHTA, CDR2 FQGNSA. CDR3 nucleotides: TGTGCCAGTCGAGAGAGCTCCTATAATTCACCCCTCCACTTT. As protein: CASRESSYNSPLHF. Supplemented by reference TRBV7-2 and TRBJ1-6, the full variable domain reads GAGVSQSPSNKVTEKGKDVELRCDPISGHTALYWYRQSLGQGLEFLIYFQGNSAPDKSGLPSDRFSAERTGGSVSTLTIQRTQQEDSAVYLCASRESSYNSPLHFGNGTRLTVT.

V gene TRBV2 combines with J gene TRBJ1-1, with D possibly TRBD1 on 5 matching bases. CDR3 size: 14 residues. V dropped 7 bases and J dropped 4 bases, with 16 bases sitting between them. Germline assignment: CDR1 SNHLY and CDR2 FYNNEI. The DNA of the CDR3 is TGTGCCAGCATGGGGAGGCAGGGAGGCACTGAAGCTTTCTTT. Translating it yields CASMGRQGGTEAFF.

The chain has TRBV6-5 and TRBJ1-4; D not resolved. The V gene's germline CDR1 is MNHEY and CDR2 SVGAGI. There are 14 residues in the CDR3. Trimming cost V 6 bases and J 4 bases, with 12 bases left between them. The CDR3 coding sequence is TGTGCCAGCAGCCGGACGGCTAATAATGAAAAACTGTTTTTT. It codes for CASSRTANNEKLFF.

This clone was detected once. The rearrangement joins TRBV19 to TRBJ2-7; TRBD2 might be the D (5 bases). The CDR3 covers 13 residues. CDR1 is LNHDA, CDR2 SQIVND, per germline (reference sequence). Trimming left V 6 bases short and J 6 bases short, with 15 bases between. The CDR3 bases are TGTGCCAGTAGGTTCTCAGGAAGCGGCGAGCAGTACTTC. Translating it yields CASRFSGSGEQYF.

CDR3 bases: TGTGCCAGTAGAGGGGGACAGGATCATGGAAACACCATATATTTT. Amino acid sequence: CASRGGQDHGNTIYF. This chain joins TRBV19 and TRBJ1-3; 8 nucleotides line up with TRBD1. CDR1 and CDR2 (germline): LNHDA, SQIVND (reference sequence). Losses at the gene ends were 6 bases for V and 3 bases for J; bases not matched to a gene: 7. The CDR3 contains 15 residues.

CDR3 region: CASSFAGGANVLTF. CDR3 DNA: TGTGCCAGCAGTTTCGCCGGTGGGGCCAACGTCCTGACTTTC. This chain links TRBV27 with TRBJ2-6, with D hard to call. V lost 3 bases, J lost 3 bases, and 6 bases lay in between. CDR3 size: 14 residues. CDR1 is MNHEY and CDR2 is SMNVEV in the germline V gene (reference sequence).

V and J are TRBV5-1 and TRBJ2-7, with unresolved D. V was pared by 5 bases and J by 5 bases, with 14 bases between. Germline V gene sequence: CDR1 SGHRS, CDR2 YFSETQ. The CDR3 loop spans 13 amino acids. CDR3 loop: CASRIQMRHEQYF. CDR3 nucleotides: TGCGCCAGCAGAATTCAAATGAGGCACGAGCAGTACTTC. Drawing the rest from reference TRBV5-1 and TRBJ2-7, the complete variable domain is KAGVTQTPRYLIKTRGQQVTLSCSPISGHRSVSWYQQTPGQGLQFLFEYFSETQRNKGNFPGRFSGRQFSNSRSEMNVSTLELGDSALYLCASRIQMRHEQYFGPGTRLTVT.

The rearrangement joins TRBV10-3 to TRBJ2-3; D perhaps matches TRBD2 (7 bases). Germline V lookup: CDR1 ENHRY, CDR2 SYGVKD. The CDR3 is made up of 15 amino acids. V lost 10 bases and J lost 3, with 20 bases in between. The CDR3 coding sequence is TGTGCCAGTTTCATGGGGGGGGGCCCGACAGATACGCAGTATTTT. Its translation is CASFMGGGPTDTQYF.

V gene TRBV19 combines with J gene TRBJ1-3; 7 bases agree with TRBD1. Trimming removed 2 bases from V and 0 bases from J; junction bases left unmatched: 4. Per germline, CDR1 LNHDA and CDR2 SQIVND (reference sequence). The CDR3 has 16 residues. The CDR3, as DNA: TGTGCCAGTAGTATACAAGGGGGCATCTCTGGAAACACCATATATTTT. Encoded protein: CASSIQGGISGNTIYF.

This chain connects TRBV6-1 to TRBJ2-7, with 10 bases matching TRBD1. V trimming: 5 bases; J trimming: 6 bases; junction bases outside the gene matches: 10. From germline, CDR1 is MNHNS and CDR2 SASEGT. The CDR3 covers 15 residues. Here the CDR3 DNA reads TGTGCCAGCAGTCCGAGGGGACAGGGGAGAGGCGAGCAGTACTTC. Its translation is CASSPRGQGRGEQYF.

As regards this clone: Other DNA sequences in the same sample also yield this CDR3. J is TRBJ2-2 and V is TRBV2, with D possibly being TRBD1 or TRBD2 (5 bases each). From germline, CDR1 is SNHLY and CDR2 FYNNEI. Deletions cut 6 bases from V and 1 base from J, with 9 bases between. The CDR3 loop spans 14 amino acids. The CDR3 protein is CASRGTGNTGELFF. CDR3 coding DNA: TGTGCCAGCAGGGGGACGGGGAACACCGGGGAGCTGTTTTTT.

The chain couples TRBV7-8 to TRBJ2-2; unclear D gene. Trimming took 1 base from V and 8 from J, leaving 8 bases between them. CDR3 length equals 13 residues. In germline, CDR1 is SGHVS, CDR2 FQNEAQ. The CDR3 is CASSLGEGGELFF. For the CDR3, the DNA is TGTGCCAGCAGCTTAGGTGAAGGAGGGGAGCTGTTTTTT.